These 15 T cell receptor beta chains originate from one sample sequenced in a study of blood T cell repertoires in COVID-19. Assay: immunoSEQ multiplex PCR; the TCRdb copy retains only in-frame clones and omits some. In the table there are 300,000 to 400,000 clones, about nine tenths of which are singletons. The sample consisted of peripheral blood. The receptors here all came from a woman aged 70-85 years with COVID-19, enrolled during active disease.

This chain joins TRBV19 and TRBJ1-5; D may be TRBD1 (5 bases). Germline V gene data show CDR1 as LNHDA and CDR2 as SQIVND (reference sequence). The CDR3 is 15 amino acids. V lost 7 bases and J lost 1, with 14 bases in between. The CDR3 protein is CASISGELSNQPQHF. The CDR3 nucleotides read TGTGCCAGTATCTCGGGGGAGTTAAGCAATCAGCCCCAGCATTTT.

The chain combines TRBV30 with TRBJ1-4; D ambiguous. Germline V lookup: CDR1 GTSNPN, CDR2 SVGIG (reference sequence). The CDR3 totals 14 residues. V was shortened by 2 bases and J by 0 bases, with 7 bases between the two germline ends. This CDR3 reads CAWSRDSTNEKLFF. The CDR3 region has the DNA TGTGCCTGGAGTCGGGATTCAACTAATGAAAAACTGTTTTTT.

This clone was counted once. The rearrangement joins TRBV9 to TRBJ1-2; D remains unclear. CDR1 is SGDLS, CDR2 YYNGEE, per germline. There are 13 residues in the CDR3. V dropped 0 bases and J dropped 7 bases, with 10 bases sitting between them. Here the CDR3 reads CASSVDPLSGYTF. The CDR3 DNA follows: TGTGCCAGCAGCGTAGACCCTCTCAGTGGCTACACCTTC.

V gene TRBV29-1 combines with J gene TRBJ1-2, with TRBD1 identical over 7 bases. The germline gives CDR1 SQVTM, CDR2 ANQGSEA. The CDR3 extends over 11 amino acids. After removal of 7 bases from V and 6 bases from J, the junction contained 5 bases not matched to a gene. CDR3 region: CSARQGDGYTF. As DNA, the CDR3 is TGCAGCGCCAGACAGGGAGATGGCTACACCTTC. Based on the CDR3 plus reference TRBV29-1 and TRBJ1-2, the full variable domain is SAVISQKPSRDICQRGTSLTIQCQVDSQVTMMFWYRQQPGQSLTLIATANQGSEATYESGFVIDKFPISRPNLTFSTLTVSNMSPEDSSIYLCSARQGDGYTFGSGTRLTVV.

V gene TRBV4-3 combines with J gene TRBJ2-3; maybe TRBD2 (7 bases). Trimming took 4 bases from V and 5 from J, leaving 16 bases between them. Germline V gene sequence: CDR1 LGHNA, CDR2 YSLEER. This CDR3 contains 15 residues. For the CDR3, the DNA is TGCGCCAGCAGCCCCCTCGCGGGGGCTGAAGATACGCAGTATTTT. The encoded protein is CASSPLAGAEDTQYF.

In its sample, this clone was seen once. The chain combines TRBV6-6 with TRBJ1-5, with D possibly being TRBD1 (6 bases). Trimming removed 0 bases from V and 6 bases from J, with 15 bases in between. The CDR3 has 16 amino acids. Germline loops: CDR1 MNHNY, CDR2 SVGAGI (reference sequence). This CDR3 reads CASSYSSTGNIQPQHF. The CDR3 region has the DNA TGTGCCAGCAGTTACTCGTCCACAGGGAACATTCAGCCCCAGCATTTT.

The J gene is TRBJ1-2, the V gene TRBV27, with TRBD1 matching 9 bases. Per the germline V gene, CDR1 is MNHEY and CDR2 is SMNVEV (reference sequence). The CDR3 sequence is 15 residues long. The ends lost 6 bases at V and 1 base at J; junction bases unmatched: 6. DNA of the CDR3: TGTGCCAGCAGCCCTCGGACAGGGGATAACTATGGCTACACCTTC. Protein product: CASSPRTGDNYGYTF.

CDR3 residues: CASSLGQVQNTEAFF. The CDR3, as DNA: TGTGCCAGCAGCTTAGGACAGGTTCAGAACACTGAAGCTTTCTTT. The rearrangement joins TRBV7-2 to TRBJ1-1, with TRBD1 as a possible D gene (6 bases). CDR3 length: 15 residues. Trimming took 1 base from V and 1 from J, leaving 10 bases between them. Germline CDR1 reads SGHTA; CDR2 reads FQGNSA.

This chain uses TRBV7-2 with TRBJ2-7, with 9 bases aligning to TRBD2. The J segment lost 0 bases and the V segment lost 6 bases, leaving 9 bases of the junction unmatched. CDR1 is SGHTA, CDR2 FQGNSA, per germline. The CDR3 consists of 16 residues. The CDR3 sequence: CASSSYSSGVSYEQYF. In nucleotides, the CDR3 is TGTGCCAGCAGTTCCTACTCTAGCGGGGTCTCCTACGAGCAGTACTTC.

The gene calls are TRBV5-4 and TRBJ2-1; 9 bases match TRBD1. Germline V gives CDR1 SGHNT, CDR2 YYREEE (reference sequence). V lost 4 bases, J lost 3 bases, and 8 bases stayed unmatched. The CDR3 is made up of 16 amino acids. Here the CDR3 DNA reads TGTGCCAGCAGCCAACGGACAGGGGCCCTCTACAATGAGCAGTTCTTC. Its protein product is CASSQRTGALYNEQFF.

The chain couples TRBV18 to TRBJ2-3, with TRBD1 matching 7 bases. With 3 bases clipped from V and 3 bases from J, the junction kept 6 bases outside the gene matches. The germline gives CDR1 KGHSH, CDR2 LQKENI. The CDR3 extends over 15 amino acids. The CDR3 reads CASSPGQVGTDTQYF. The CDR3 DNA reads as TGTGCCAGCTCACCCGGACAGGTGGGGACAGATACGCAGTATTTT. Full variable domain (remainder filled in from reference TRBV18 and TRBJ2-3): NAGVMQNPRHLVRRRGQEARLRCSPMKGHSHVYWYRQLPEEGLKFMVYLQKENIIDESGMPKERFSAEFPKEGPSILRIQQVVRGDSAAYFCASSPGQVGTDTQYFGPGTRLTVL.

This clone was observed a few times. V is TRBV28 and J is TRBJ1-2, with no clear D. V gave up 5 bases and J gave up 7 bases, with 20 bases separating them. The CDR3 sequence is 15 residues long. The germline V gene has CDR1 MDHEN and CDR2 SYDVKM. The CDR3 spells CASSPRGRAGSGYTF. In DNA form, the CDR3 reads TGTGCCAGCAGTCCCCGAGGGAGGGCGGGCTCTGGCTACACCTTC.

The chain couples TRBV6-6 to TRBJ1-4; a weak D match, TRBD1 (6 bases). The ends were cut back, 6 bases at V and 8 bases at J, with 19 bases in the middle. Germline CDR1 and CDR2: MNHNY and SVGAGI (reference sequence). CDR3 length: 15 residues. The DNA of the CDR3 is TGTGCCAGCAGCACCTCCAGGGGCAGTAACGAAAAACTGTTTTTT. Residues: CASSTSRGSNEKLFF.

The chain uses TRBV10-2 and TRBJ1-5; D unclear. Germline assignment: CDR1 WSHSY and CDR2 SAAADI. Trimming left V 8 bases short and J 3 bases short, with 11 bases between. The CDR3 extends over 13 amino acids. This CDR3 is CASSVWYNQPQHF. CDR3 DNA: TGCGCCAGCTCAGTTTGGTACAATCAGCCCCAGCATTTT.

The V gene is TRBV29-1, the J gene TRBJ2-5; TRBD2 agrees at 11 bases. The V gene end was trimmed by 6 bases and the J gene end by 2 bases; junction bases not matched to a gene: 2. The CDR3 is 13 residues long. Germline values: CDR1 SQVTM, CDR2 ANQGSEA. CDR3 protein: CSVLAGGQETQYF. As DNA, the CDR3 is TGCAGCGTCCTAGCGGGGGGTCAAGAGACCCAGTACTTC.